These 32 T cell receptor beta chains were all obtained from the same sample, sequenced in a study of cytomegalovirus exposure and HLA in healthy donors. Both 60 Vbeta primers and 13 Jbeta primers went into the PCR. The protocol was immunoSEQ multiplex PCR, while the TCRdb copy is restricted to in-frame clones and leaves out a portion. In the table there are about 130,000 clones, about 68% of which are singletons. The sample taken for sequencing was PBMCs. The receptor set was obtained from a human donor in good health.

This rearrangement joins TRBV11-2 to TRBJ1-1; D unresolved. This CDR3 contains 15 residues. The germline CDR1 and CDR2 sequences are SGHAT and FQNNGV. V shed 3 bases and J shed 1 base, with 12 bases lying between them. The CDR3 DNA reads TGTGCCAGCAGCTTCTTTGCCAGACAGAACACTGAAGCTTTCTTT. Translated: CASSFFARQNTEAFF. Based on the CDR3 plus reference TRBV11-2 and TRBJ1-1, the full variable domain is EAGVAQSPRYKIIEKRQSVAFWCNPISGHATLYWYQQILGQGPKLLIQFQNNGVVDDSQLPKDRFSAERLKGVDSTLKIQPAKLEDSAVYLCASSFFARQNTEAFFGQGTRLTVV.

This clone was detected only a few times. The CDR3 DNA is TGTGCCAGCAGCTCCCCCCTGGGCAGAACTAACACTGAAGCTTTCTTT. Translated: CASSSPLGRTNTEAFF. The chain has TRBV5-4 and TRBJ1-1; D uncertain. Trimming took 3 bases from V and 2 from J, leaving 17 bases between them. This CDR3 contains 16 residues. In germline, CDR1 is SGHNT, CDR2 YYREEE (reference sequence).

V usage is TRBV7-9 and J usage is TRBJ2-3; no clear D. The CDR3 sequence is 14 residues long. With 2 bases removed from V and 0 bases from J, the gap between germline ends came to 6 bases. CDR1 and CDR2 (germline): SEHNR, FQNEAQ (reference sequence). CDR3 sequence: CASSLSVSTDTQYF. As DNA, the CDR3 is TGTGCCAGCAGCTTATCGGTGAGCACAGATACGCAGTATTTT.

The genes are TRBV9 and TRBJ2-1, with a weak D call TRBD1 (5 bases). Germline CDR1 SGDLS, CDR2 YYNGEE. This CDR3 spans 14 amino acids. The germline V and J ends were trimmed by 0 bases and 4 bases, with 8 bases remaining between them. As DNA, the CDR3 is TGTGCCAGCAGCGTAGGGACACCTTACAATGAGCAGTTCTTC. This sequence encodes CASSVGTPYNEQFF.

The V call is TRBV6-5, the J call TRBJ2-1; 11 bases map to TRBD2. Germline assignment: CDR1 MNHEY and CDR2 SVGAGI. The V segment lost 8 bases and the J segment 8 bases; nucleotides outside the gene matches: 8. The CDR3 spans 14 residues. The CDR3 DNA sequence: TGTGCCAGCTTTCCTAGCGGGAGGTGGTATGAGCAGTTCTTC. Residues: CASFPSGRWYEQFF.

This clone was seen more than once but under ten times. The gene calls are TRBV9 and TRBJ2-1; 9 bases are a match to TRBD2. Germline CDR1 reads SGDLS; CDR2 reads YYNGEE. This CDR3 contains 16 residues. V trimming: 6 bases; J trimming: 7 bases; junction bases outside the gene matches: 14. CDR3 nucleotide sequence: TGTGCCAGCAACCCGCGCGGGGGGGGCATGGTAAATGAGCAGTTCTTC. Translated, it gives CASNPRGGGMVNEQFF.

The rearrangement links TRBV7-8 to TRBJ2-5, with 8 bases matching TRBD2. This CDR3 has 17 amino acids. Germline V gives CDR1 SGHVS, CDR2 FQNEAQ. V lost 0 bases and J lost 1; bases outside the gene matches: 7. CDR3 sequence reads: CASSLAPTSGAQETQYF. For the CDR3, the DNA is TGTGCCAGCAGCTTAGCGCCCACTAGCGGAGCCCAAGAGACCCAGTACTTC. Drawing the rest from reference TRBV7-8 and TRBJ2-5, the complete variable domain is GAGVSQSPRYKVAKRGQDVALRCDPISGHVSLFWYQQALGQGPEFLTYFQNEAQLDKSGLPSDRFFAERPEGSVSTLKIQRTQQEDSAVYLCASSLAPTSGAQETQYFGPGTRLLVL.

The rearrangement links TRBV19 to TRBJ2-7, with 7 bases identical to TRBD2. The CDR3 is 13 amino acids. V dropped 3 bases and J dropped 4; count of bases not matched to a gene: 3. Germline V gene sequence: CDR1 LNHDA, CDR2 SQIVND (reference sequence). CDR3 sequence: CASSMGRGYEQYF. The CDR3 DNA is TGTGCCAGTAGTATGGGGAGGGGATACGAGCAGTACTTC.

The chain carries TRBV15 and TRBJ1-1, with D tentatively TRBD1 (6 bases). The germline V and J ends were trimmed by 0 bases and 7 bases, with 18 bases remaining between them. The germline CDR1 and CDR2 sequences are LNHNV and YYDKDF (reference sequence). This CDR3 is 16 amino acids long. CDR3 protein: CATSRETGRSGFEAFF. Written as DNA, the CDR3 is TGTGCCACCAGCAGAGAGACAGGACGTTCAGGTTTTGAAGCTTTCTTT.

Written as DNA, the CDR3 is TGCGCCAGCGGAGAGGGTAGCTTCGAGACCCAGTACTTC. Translation gives CASGEGSFETQYF. The gene calls are TRBV4-1 and TRBJ2-5, with D maybe TRBD2 (5 bases). This CDR3 is built from 13 residues. V was clipped by 8 bases and J by 5 bases, with 15 bases between them. Germline V CDR1 and CDR2: MGHRA, YSYEKL.

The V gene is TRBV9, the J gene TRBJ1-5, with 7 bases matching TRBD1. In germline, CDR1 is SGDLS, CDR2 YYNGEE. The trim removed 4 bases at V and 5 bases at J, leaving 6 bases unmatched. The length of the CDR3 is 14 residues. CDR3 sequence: CASSRDSADQPQHF. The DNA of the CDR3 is TGTGCCAGCAGCAGGGACAGCGCTGATCAGCCCCAGCATTTT.

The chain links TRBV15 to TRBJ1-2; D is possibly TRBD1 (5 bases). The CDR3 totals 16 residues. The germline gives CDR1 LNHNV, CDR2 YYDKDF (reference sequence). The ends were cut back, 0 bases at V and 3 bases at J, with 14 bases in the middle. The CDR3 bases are TGTGCCACCAGCAGAGATGGGGGGGTTTTTGACTATGGCTACACCTTC. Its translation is CATSRDGGVFDYGYTF.

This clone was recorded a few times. Here the CDR3 DNA reads TGTGCCAGCAGCTCCCCGACTGGTTACACCGGGGAGCTGTTTTTT. Translating it yields CASSSPTGYTGELFF. The chain carries TRBV7-9 and TRBJ2-2; D not resolved. The CDR3 is 15 amino acids. Germline CDR1 reads SEHNR; CDR2 reads FQNEAQ (reference sequence). The V end lost 4 bases, the J end lost 3 bases, and 12 bases lay between the germline ends.

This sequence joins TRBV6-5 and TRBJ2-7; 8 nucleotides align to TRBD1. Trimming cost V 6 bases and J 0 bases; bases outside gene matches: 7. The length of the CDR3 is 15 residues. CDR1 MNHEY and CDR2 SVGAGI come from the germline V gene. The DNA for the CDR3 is TGTGCCAGCAGGCAACCAGGGGGCAGCTCCTACGAGCAGTACTTC. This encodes CASRQPGGSSYEQYF.

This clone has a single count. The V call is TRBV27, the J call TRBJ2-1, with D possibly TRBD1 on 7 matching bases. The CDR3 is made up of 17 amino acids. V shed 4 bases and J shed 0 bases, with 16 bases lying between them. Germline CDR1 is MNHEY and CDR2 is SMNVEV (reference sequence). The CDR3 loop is CASSSSQGGISYNEQFF. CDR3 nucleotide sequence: TGTGCCAGCAGTTCAAGTCAGGGGGGAATCTCCTACAATGAGCAGTTCTTC.

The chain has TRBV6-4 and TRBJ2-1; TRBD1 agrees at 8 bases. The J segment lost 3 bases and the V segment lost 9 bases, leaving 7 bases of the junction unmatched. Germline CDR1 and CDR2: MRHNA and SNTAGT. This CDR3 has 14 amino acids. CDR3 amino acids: CARDPGQGYNEQFF. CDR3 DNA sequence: TGTGCCAGGGATCCCGGACAGGGCTACAATGAGCAGTTCTTC.

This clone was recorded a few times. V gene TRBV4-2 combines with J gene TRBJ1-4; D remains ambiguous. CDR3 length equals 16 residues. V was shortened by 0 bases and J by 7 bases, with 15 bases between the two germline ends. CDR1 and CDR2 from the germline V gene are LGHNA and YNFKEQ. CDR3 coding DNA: TGTGCCAGCAGCCAAGAGGTGAGGGAGGGCGGTGAAAAACTGTTTTTT. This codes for CASSQEVREGGEKLFF.

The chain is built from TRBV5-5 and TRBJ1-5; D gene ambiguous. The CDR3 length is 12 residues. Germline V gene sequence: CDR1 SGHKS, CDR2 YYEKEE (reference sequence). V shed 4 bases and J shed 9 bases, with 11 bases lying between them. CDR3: CASSPTGGPQHF. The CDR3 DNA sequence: TGTGCCAGCAGCCCGACCGGCGGGCCCCAGCATTTT.

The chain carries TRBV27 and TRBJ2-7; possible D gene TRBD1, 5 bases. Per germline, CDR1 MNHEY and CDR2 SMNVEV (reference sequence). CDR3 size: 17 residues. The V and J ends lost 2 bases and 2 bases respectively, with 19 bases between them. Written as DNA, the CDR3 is TGTGCCAGCAGTTTAGTTGTGGGCCAGGGTGGTCCCTACGAGCAGTACTTC. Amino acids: CASSLVVGQGGPYEQYF.

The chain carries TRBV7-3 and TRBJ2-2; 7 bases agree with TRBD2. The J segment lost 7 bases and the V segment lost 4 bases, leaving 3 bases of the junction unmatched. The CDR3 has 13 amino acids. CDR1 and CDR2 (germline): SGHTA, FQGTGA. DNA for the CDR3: TGTGCCAGCAGCTCCGGGGGGAACGGGGAGCTGTTTTTT. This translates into CASSSGGNGELFF.

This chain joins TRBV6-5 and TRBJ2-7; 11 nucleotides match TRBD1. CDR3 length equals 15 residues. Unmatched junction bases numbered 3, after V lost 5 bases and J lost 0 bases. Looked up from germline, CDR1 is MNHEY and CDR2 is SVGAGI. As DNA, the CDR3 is TGTGCCAGCAGTCTAGGGACAGGGGGCTCCTACGAGCAGTACTTC. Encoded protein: CASSLGTGGSYEQYF.

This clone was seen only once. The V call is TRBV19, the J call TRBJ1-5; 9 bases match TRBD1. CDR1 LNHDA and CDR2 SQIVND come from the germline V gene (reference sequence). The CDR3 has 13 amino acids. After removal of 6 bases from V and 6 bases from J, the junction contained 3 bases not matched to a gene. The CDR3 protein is CASSGTGFQPQHF. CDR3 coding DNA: TGTGCCAGTAGCGGGACAGGGTTTCAGCCCCAGCATTTT.

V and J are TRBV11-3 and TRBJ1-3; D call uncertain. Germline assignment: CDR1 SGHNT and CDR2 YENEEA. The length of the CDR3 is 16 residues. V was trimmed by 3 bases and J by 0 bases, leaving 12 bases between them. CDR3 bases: TGTGCCAGCAGCTTTGAGGGCGGCCGCTCTGGAAACACCATATATTTT. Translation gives CASSFEGGRSGNTIYF. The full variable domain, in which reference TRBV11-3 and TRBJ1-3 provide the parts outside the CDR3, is EAGVVQSPRYKIIEKKQPVAFWCNPISGHNTLYWYLQNLGQGPELLIRYENEEAVDDSQLPKDRFSAERLKGVDSTLKIQPAELGDSAVYLCASSFEGGRSGNTIYFGEGSWLTVV.

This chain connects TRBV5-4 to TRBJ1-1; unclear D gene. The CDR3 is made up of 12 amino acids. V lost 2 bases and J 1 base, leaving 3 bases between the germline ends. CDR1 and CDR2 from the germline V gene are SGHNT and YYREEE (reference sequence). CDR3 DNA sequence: TGTGCCAGCAGCTTTAAGAACACTGAAGCTTTCTTT. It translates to CASSFKNTEAFF.

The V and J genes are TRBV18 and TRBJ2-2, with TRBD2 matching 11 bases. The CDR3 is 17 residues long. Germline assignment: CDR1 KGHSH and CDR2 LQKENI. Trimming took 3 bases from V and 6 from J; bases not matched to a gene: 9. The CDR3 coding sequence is TGTGCCAGCTCACCTTTCGTAGCGGGAGGGCCTCCCGGGGAGCTGTTTTTT. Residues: CASSPFVAGGPPGELFF.

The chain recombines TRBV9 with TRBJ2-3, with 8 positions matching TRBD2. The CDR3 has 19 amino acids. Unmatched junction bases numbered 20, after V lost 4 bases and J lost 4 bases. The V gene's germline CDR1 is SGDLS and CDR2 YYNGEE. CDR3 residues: CASSPHSQGGTRLSDTQYF. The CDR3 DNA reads TGTGCCAGCAGCCCACACTCTCAAGGGGGGACTAGGTTGTCAGATACGCAGTATTTT.

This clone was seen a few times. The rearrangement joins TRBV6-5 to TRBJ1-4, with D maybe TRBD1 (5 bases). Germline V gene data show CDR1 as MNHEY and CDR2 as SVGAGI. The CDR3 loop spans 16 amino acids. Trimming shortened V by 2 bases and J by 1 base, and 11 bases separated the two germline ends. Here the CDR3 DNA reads TGTGCCAGCAGTTACAGTCTTCAGGGAACTAATGAAAAACTGTTTTTT. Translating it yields CASSYSLQGTNEKLFF.

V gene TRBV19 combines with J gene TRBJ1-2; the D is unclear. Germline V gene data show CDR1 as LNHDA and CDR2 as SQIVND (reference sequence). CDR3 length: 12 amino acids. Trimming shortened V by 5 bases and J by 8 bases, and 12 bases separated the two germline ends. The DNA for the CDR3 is TGTGCCAGTAGTGGCGCAGCGGGAGGCTACACCTTC. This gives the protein CASSGAAGGYTF.

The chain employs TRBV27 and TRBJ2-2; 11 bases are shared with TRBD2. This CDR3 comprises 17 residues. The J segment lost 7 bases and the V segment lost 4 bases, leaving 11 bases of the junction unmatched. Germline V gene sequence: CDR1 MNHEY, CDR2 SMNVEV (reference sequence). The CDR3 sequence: CASSSLTSGDPSGELFF. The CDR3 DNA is TGTGCCAGCAGTTCCCTGACTAGCGGGGACCCCAGCGGGGAGCTGTTTTTT.

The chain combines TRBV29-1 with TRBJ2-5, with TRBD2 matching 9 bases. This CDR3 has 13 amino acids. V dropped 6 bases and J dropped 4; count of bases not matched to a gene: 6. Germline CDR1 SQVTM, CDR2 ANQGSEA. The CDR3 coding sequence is TGCAGCGTCAGACTAGCGGTGAGAGAGACCCAGTACTTC. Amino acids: CSVRLAVRETQYF. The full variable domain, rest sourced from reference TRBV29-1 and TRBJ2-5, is SAVISQKPSRDICQRGTSLTIQCQVDSQVTMMFWYRQQPGQSLTLIATANQGSEATYESGFVIDKFPISRPNLTFSTLTVSNMSPEDSSIYLCSVRLAVRETQYFGPGTRLLVL.

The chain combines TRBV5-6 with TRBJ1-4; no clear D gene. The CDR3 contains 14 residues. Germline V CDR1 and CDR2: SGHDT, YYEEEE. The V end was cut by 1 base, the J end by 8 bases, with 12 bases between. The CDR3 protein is CASSLRRDSEKLFF. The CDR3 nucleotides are TGTGCCAGCAGCTTGCGGAGGGATAGCGAAAAACTGTTTTTT. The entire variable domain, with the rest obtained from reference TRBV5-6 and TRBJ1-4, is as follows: DAGVTQSPTHLIKTRGQQVTLRCSPKSGHDTVSWYQQALGQGPQFIFQYYEEEERQRGNFPDRFSGHQFPNYSSELNVNALLLGDSALYLCASSLRRDSEKLFFGSGTQLSVL.

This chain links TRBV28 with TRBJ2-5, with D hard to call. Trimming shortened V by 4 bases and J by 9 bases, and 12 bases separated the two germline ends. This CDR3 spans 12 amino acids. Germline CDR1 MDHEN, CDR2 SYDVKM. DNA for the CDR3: TGTGCCAGCAGTTCAAACGAGAGAGCCCAGTACTTC. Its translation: CASSSNERAQYF.